These 20 T cell receptor beta chains came from one sample sequenced in a study of Ad26.COV2.S vaccination and SARS-CoV-2 variants. Generated by immunoSEQ multiplex PCR, the TCRdb table keeps only in-frame clones and is missing some. The data show fewer than 800,000 clones, 80% to 90% seen once. Documented treatment: roughly 18 received Ad26.COV2.S at low or high dose, single or two shots; several received placebo; per-sample allocation not given. Sampling was performed 63 days after the first vaccine or placebo injection. The sequenced sample was peripheral blood, obtained in a trial of Ad26.COV2.S vaccine versus placebo. The receptors here all came from a person aged 18-60 years who received the Ad26.COV2.S COVID-19 vaccine or a placebo.

The V gene is TRBV24-1, the J gene TRBJ2-1, with 10 bases matching TRBD2. Trimming cost V 5 bases and J 6 bases; bases outside gene matches: 12. Per germline, CDR1 KGHDR and CDR2 SFDVKD. This CDR3 comprises 17 residues. CDR3 loop: CATSAPPGTSAFNEQFF. CDR3 nucleotides: TGTGCCACCAGTGCCCCCCCCGGGACTAGCGCCTTCAATGAGCAGTTCTTC.

The chain couples TRBV2 to TRBJ2-5; D is unresolved. The CDR3 is made up of 13 amino acids. Germline V gene sequence: CDR1 SNHLY, CDR2 FYNNEI. V lost 5 bases and J 1 base, leaving 8 bases between the germline ends. The CDR3 reads CASSFQIQETQYF. The CDR3 DNA follows: TGTGCCAGCAGTTTCCAAATCCAAGAGACCCAGTACTTC.

The rearrangement links TRBV3-1 (or the pseudogene TRBV3-2) to TRBJ1-1, with D unresolved. This CDR3 comprises 11 residues. The V gene's germline CDR1 is LGHDT and CDR2 YNNKEL (reference sequence). Trimming cost V 0 bases and J 11 bases, with 7 bases left between them. CDR3 sequence: CASSQEMEAFF. The DNA for the CDR3 is TGTGCCAGCAGCCAAGAAATGGAGGCTTTCTTT.

A single count supports this clone. CDR3 loop: CASSEPRTTYNEQFF. DNA of the CDR3: TGTGCCAGCAGTGAACCCAGGACTACCTACAATGAGCAGTTCTTC. V is TRBV6-1 and J is TRBJ2-1; D perhaps matches TRBD2 (6 bases). The CDR3 extends over 15 amino acids. CDR1 MNHNS and CDR2 SASEGT come from the germline V gene. V dropped 2 bases and J dropped 2 bases, with 10 bases sitting between them.

The chain uses TRBV11-2 and TRBJ2-3; TRBD2 agrees at 7 bases. Germline trimming cut 1 base from V and 3 bases from J; bases unmatched to any gene: 4. The CDR3 has 15 residues. Germline V gives CDR1 SGHAT, CDR2 FQNNGV. CDR3 sequence reads: CASSLAREPTDTQYF. Here the CDR3 DNA reads TGTGCCAGCAGCTTAGCGCGGGAGCCTACAGATACGCAGTATTTT. Full variable domain (remainder filled in from reference TRBV11-2 and TRBJ2-3): EAGVAQSPRYKIIEKRQSVAFWCNPISGHATLYWYQQILGQGPKLLIQFQNNGVVDDSQLPKDRFSAERLKGVDSTLKIQPAKLEDSAVYLCASSLAREPTDTQYFGPGTRLTVL.

This sequence joins TRBV7-3 and TRBJ2-2; the D call may be TRBD1 or TRBD2 (6 bases each). The CDR3 length is 17 residues. V lost 5 bases and J lost 4, with 20 bases in between. The germline V gene encodes CDR1 SGHTA and CDR2 FQGTGA. Here the CDR3 reads CASSPWVGGIGTGELFF. CDR3 DNA: TGTGCCAGCAGCCCCTGGGTCGGGGGCATTGGCACCGGGGAGCTGTTTTTT.

The rearrangement links TRBV11-3 to TRBJ2-1, with 8 bases matching TRBD1. Trimming at V came to 3 bases and at J to 4 bases, leaving 8 bases not matched to a gene. The length of the CDR3 is 16 residues. CDR1 and CDR2 (germline): SGHNT, YENEEA. The chain's CDR3 is CASSLADRGHYNEQFF. CDR3 bases: TGTGCCAGCAGCTTGGCCGACAGGGGACATTACAATGAGCAGTTCTTC.

The rearrangement uses TRBV6-5 and TRBJ2-7; the match to TRBD1 covers 9 bases. This CDR3 has 14 residues. Germline-derived CDR1 and CDR2 are MNHEY and SVGAGI. With 5 bases clipped from V and 3 bases from J, the junction kept 5 bases outside the gene matches. The CDR3 nucleotides read TGTGCCAGCAGTCTGGACAGGGGCAACTACGAGCAGTACTTC. Translating gives CASSLDRGNYEQYF.

The rearrangement uses TRBV19 and TRBJ1-1, with D possibly matching TRBD1 (6 bases). The CDR3 is 15 residues long. V was cut by 2 bases and J by 5 bases, with 15 bases left in between. Germline CDR1 LNHDA, CDR2 SQIVND (reference sequence). The CDR3 nucleotides are TGTGCCAGTAGTATAAATGGAGGGGGGCCGACTGAAGCTTTCTTT. Translated, it gives CASSINGGGPTEAFF.

This chain connects TRBV9 to TRBJ1-2; no clear D gene. In germline, CDR1 is SGDLS, CDR2 YYNGEE. The CDR3 is made up of 17 amino acids. Trimming shortened V by 0 bases and J by 3 bases, and 18 bases separated the two germline ends. CDR3 DNA: TGTGCCAGCAGCGTAGGAATACGCGGTAACTCTGACTATGGCTACACCTTC. Protein sequence: CASSVGIRGNSDYGYTF.

The J gene is TRBJ1-1, the V gene TRBV10-3; D possibly corresponds to TRBD1 (6 bases). Germline CDR1 is ENHRY and CDR2 is SYGVKD. This CDR3 has 14 amino acids. V lost 6 bases and J 1 base, leaving 12 bases between the germline ends. The CDR3 spells CAIRGDTSNTEAFF. For the CDR3, the DNA is TGTGCCATCAGGGGGGACACCTCGAACACTGAAGCTTTCTTT.

The table lists this clone with a count of one. The chain recombines TRBV11-2 with TRBJ2-5, with D perhaps TRBD2 (6 bases). Deletions cut 5 bases from V and 7 bases from J, with 20 bases between. Germline CDR1 and CDR2: SGHAT and FQNNGV. This CDR3 comprises 15 residues. In DNA form, the CDR3 reads TGTGCCAGCAGCCGTAACCCCTCGGGGGAGTTGACCCAGTACTTC. Its protein is CASSRNPSGELTQYF.

This chain links TRBV24-1 with TRBJ2-2, with a tentative D call TRBD1 (5 bases). Germline values: CDR1 KGHDR, CDR2 SFDVKD. V was clipped by 1 base and J by 5 bases, with 7 bases between them. This CDR3 has 14 amino acids. The CDR3 region is CATSDFRGTGELFF. The CDR3 DNA reads as TGTGCCACCAGTGATTTTAGGGGTACCGGGGAGCTGTTTTTT.

The chain combines TRBV5-1 with TRBJ1-6, with a weak D call TRBD1 (6 bases). V lost 4 bases, J lost 7 bases, and 12 bases lay in between. Germline values: CDR1 SGHRS, CDR2 YFSETQ. The CDR3 has 14 amino acids. The CDR3 DNA is TGCGCCAGCAGCAAGGACAGTCAGAATTCACCCCTCCACTTT. Residues: CASSKDSQNSPLHF.

The chain carries TRBV19 and TRBJ1-2; D gene unclear. The CDR3 runs 15 residues. Germline V lookup: CDR1 LNHDA, CDR2 SQIVND (reference sequence). Trimming removed 8 bases at V and 0 bases at J, with 16 bases between. This CDR3 reads CASRGWAGPNYGYTF. CDR3 DNA: TGTGCCAGTCGCGGCTGGGCAGGCCCTAACTATGGCTACACCTTC. Full variable domain (missing parts from reference TRBV19 and TRBJ1-2): DGGITQSPKYLFRKEGQNVTLSCEQNLNHDAMYWYRQDPGQGLRLIYYSQIVNDFQKGDIAEGYSVSREKKESFPLTVTSAQKNPTAFYLCASRGWAGPNYGYTFGSGTRLTVV.

V gene TRBV5-1 combines with J gene TRBJ2-1; TRBD2 agrees at 7 bases. Losses at the gene ends were 5 bases for V and 0 bases for J; bases not matched to a gene: 5. In germline, CDR1 is SGHRS, CDR2 YFSETQ. This CDR3 is 15 amino acids long. The DNA for the CDR3 is TGCGCCAGCAGTGCGGGAGTGAGCTCCTACAATGAGCAGTTCTTC. Encoded protein: CASSAGVSSYNEQFF.

J is TRBJ2-7 and V is TRBV7-2; tentative D call: TRBD1 (6 bases). This CDR3 spans 15 amino acids. Per the germline V gene, CDR1 is SGHTA and CDR2 is FQGNSA. Trimming pared 0 bases from V and 2 bases from J, leaving 11 bases between. The CDR3 DNA follows: TGTGCCAGCAGCTTAGCGACTCAGGGGCCCTACGAGCAGTACTTC. The encoded protein is CASSLATQGPYEQYF.

The rearrangement joins TRBV5-1 to TRBJ2-7; D is unresolved. The V end lost 4 bases, the J end lost 7 bases, and 6 bases lay between the germline ends. Germline-derived CDR1 and CDR2 are SGHRS and YFSETQ. CDR3 length equals 10 residues. The CDR3 here is CASSVGEQYF. DNA for the CDR3: TGCGCCAGCAGCGTAGGAGAGCAGTACTTC.

The J gene is TRBJ2-5, the V gene TRBV2, with 8 nucleotides matching TRBD1. Germline loops: CDR1 SNHLY, CDR2 FYNNEI. V dropped 5 bases and J dropped 4; count of bases not matched to a gene: 12. CDR3 length equals 16 residues. CDR3 in amino acids: CASSQHRTGSGETQYF. The DNA of the CDR3 is TGTGCCAGCAGTCAACATCGGACAGGGAGTGGAGAGACCCAGTACTTC.

The chain couples TRBV10-3 to TRBJ1-2; 7 bases are shared with TRBD1. The length of the CDR3 is 12 residues. The germline gives CDR1 ENHRY, CDR2 SYGVKD. The V and J ends lost 5 bases and 6 bases, in that order; junction bases with no gene match: 3. The CDR3: CAISITGDGYTF. DNA for the CDR3: TGTGCCATCAGTATCACAGGGGATGGCTACACCTTC.